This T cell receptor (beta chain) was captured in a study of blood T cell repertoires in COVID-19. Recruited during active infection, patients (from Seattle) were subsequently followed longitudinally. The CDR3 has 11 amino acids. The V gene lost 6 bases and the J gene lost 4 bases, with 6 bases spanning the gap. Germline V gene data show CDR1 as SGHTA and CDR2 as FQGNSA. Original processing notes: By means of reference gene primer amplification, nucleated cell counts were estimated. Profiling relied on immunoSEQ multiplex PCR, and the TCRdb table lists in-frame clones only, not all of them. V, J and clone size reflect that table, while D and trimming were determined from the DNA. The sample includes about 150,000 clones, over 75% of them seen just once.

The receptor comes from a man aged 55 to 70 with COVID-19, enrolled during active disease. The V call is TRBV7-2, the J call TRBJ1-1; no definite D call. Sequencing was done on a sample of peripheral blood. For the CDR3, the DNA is TGTGCCAGCAGGCTCAGCACTGAAGCTTTCTTT. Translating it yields CASRLSTEAFF.